This is a list of T cell receptor beta chains from one sample in a study of cytomegalovirus exposure and HLA in healthy donors. Assay used: immunoSEQ multiplex PCR; TCRdb lists only in-frame clones, some missing. The sample contains 97,000 or so clones, roughly three quarters of which appear only once. The sample comprised PBMCs. These receptors all come from a man aged 35 to 55 in good health and CMV-seronegative. CDR3s include the opening cysteine and the closing phenylalanine or tryptophan. A D gene is named only where the DNA matches it firmly. Size is omitted from some rows. Given values are once, few, many or a class for expanded clones.

D gene: TRBD1
J gene: TRBJ2-7
V gene: TRBV11-2
clone size: -
CDR3 protein: CASSQTGQTYEQYF
CDR3 DNA: TGTGCCAGCAGCCAGACGGGACAGACCTACGAGCAGTACTTC

D gene: -
J gene: TRBJ1-1
V gene: TRBV12-5
clone size: -
CDR3 protein: CASGLFPRAFF
CDR3 DNA: TGTGCTAGTGGTTTGTTCCCTAGAGCTTTCTTT

D gene: TRBD1
J gene: TRBJ2-2
V gene: TRBV5-1
clone size: once
CDR3 protein: CASSTNLGQGSGELFF
CDR3 DNA: TGCGCCAGCAGCACGAATCTGGGACAGGGTTCCGGGGAGCTGTTTTTT

D gene: -
J gene: TRBJ1-2
V gene: TRBV19
clone size: -
CDR3 protein: CASSINPPLYGYTF
CDR3 DNA: TGTGCCAGTAGTATTAATCCCCCCCTCTATGGCTACACCTTC

D gene: TRBD1
J gene: TRBJ1-1
V gene: TRBV18
clone size: -
CDR3 protein: CASSPAGGLTEAFF
CDR3 DNA: TGTGCCAGCTCACCAGCAGGGGGTCTCACTGAAGCTTTCTTT

D gene: -
J gene: TRBJ1-2
V gene: TRBV7-8
clone size: -
CDR3 protein: CASSLSTGANYGYTF
CDR3 DNA: TGTGCCAGCAGCTTAAGTACCGGAGCTAACTATGGCTACACCTTC

D gene: TRBD2
J gene: TRBJ2-4
V gene: TRBV7-9
clone size: -
CDR3 protein: CSSSLGAGGASDIQYF
CDR3 DNA: TGTTCCAGCAGCTTAGGGGCCGGGGGGGCTTCGGACATTCAGTACTTC

D gene: -
J gene: TRBJ2-2
V gene: TRBV7-9
clone size: -
CDR3 protein: CASSLVETSVGGTGELFF
CDR3 DNA: TGTGCCAGCAGCTTAGTCGAGACTAGTGTAGGCGGCACCGGGGAGCTGTTTTTT

D gene: -
J gene: TRBJ2-7
V gene: TRBV5-1
clone size: -
CDR3 protein: CASSPWGGATYEQYF
CDR3 DNA: TGCGCCAGCAGCCCGTGGGGCGGGGCCACCTACGAGCAGTACTTC

D gene: -
J gene: TRBJ2-2
V gene: TRBV18
clone size: -
CDR3 protein: CASSRQLNTGELFF
CDR3 DNA: TGTGCCAGCTCCCGACAGCTGAACACCGGGGAGCTGTTTTTT

D gene: -
J gene: TRBJ1-1
V gene: TRBV6-5
clone size: -
CDR3 protein: CASSGDGTLGTEAFF
CDR3 DNA: TGTGCCAGCAGTGGTGACGGGACTCTGGGGACTGAAGCTTTCTTT

D gene: -
J gene: TRBJ2-7
V gene: TRBV14
clone size: -
CDR3 protein: CASSQDISSYEQYF
CDR3 DNA: TGTGCCAGCAGCCAAGATATTAGCTCCTACGAGCAGTACTTC

D gene: TRBD1
J gene: TRBJ2-7
V gene: TRBV28
clone size: -
CDR3 protein: CASSALGTDIYEQYF
CDR3 DNA: TGTGCCAGCAGTGCCTTAGGGACAGACATCTACGAGCAGTACTTC

D gene: TRBD2
J gene: TRBJ2-1
V gene: TRBV29-1
clone size: few
CDR3 protein: CSVSPLPAGATNEQFF
CDR3 DNA: TGCAGCGTATCACCTCTGCCAGCGGGGGCTACCAATGAGCAGTTCTTC

D gene: -
J gene: TRBJ2-7
V gene: TRBV7-2
clone size: -
CDR3 protein: CASSFSPGVTYEQYF
CDR3 DNA: TGTGCCAGCAGCTTTAGTCCCGGGGTTACCTACGAGCAGTACTTC

D gene: -
J gene: TRBJ1-6
V gene: TRBV28
clone size: -
CDR3 protein: CASKLAGSPLHF
CDR3 DNA: TGTGCCAGCAAGTTGGCGGGTTCACCCCTCCACTTT

D gene: -
J gene: TRBJ1-1
V gene: TRBV5-6
clone size: -
CDR3 protein: CASSLQGAEAFF
CDR3 DNA: TGTGCCAGCAGCTTGCAAGGGGCCGAAGCTTTCTTT

D gene: -
J gene: TRBJ2-3
V gene: TRBV21-1
clone size: -
CDR3 protein: CASSKRPGGCTDTQYF
CDR3 DNA: TGTGCCAGCAGCAAACGCCCAGGGGGATGCACAGATACGCAGTATTTT

D gene: TRBD1
J gene: TRBJ1-1
V gene: TRBV19
clone size: once
CDR3 protein: CATRQGRTEAFF
CDR3 DNA: TGTGCCACCCGACAGGGGAGGACTGAAGCTTTCTTT

D gene: TRBD1
J gene: TRBJ1-2
V gene: TRBV7-9
clone size: -
CDR3 protein: CASSLGQGDGGYTF
CDR3 DNA: TGTGCCAGCAGCTTGGGACAGGGTGACGGTGGCTACACCTTC

D gene: -
J gene: TRBJ1-3
V gene: TRBV9
clone size: few
CDR3 protein: CASSPTGLTGNTIYF
CDR3 DNA: TGTGCCAGCAGCCCTACAGGGCTTACTGGAAACACCATATATTTT

D gene: TRBD2
J gene: TRBJ2-3
V gene: TRBV4-2
clone size: -
CDR3 protein: CASSQGEGSSTDTQYF
CDR3 DNA: TGTGCCAGCAGCCAAGGGGAGGGTTCTAGCACAGATACGCAGTATTTT

D gene: -
J gene: TRBJ1-6
V gene: TRBV15
clone size: few
CDR3 protein: CATSRAPGAAGSPLHF
CDR3 DNA: TGTGCCACCAGCAGAGCGCCTGGGGCAGCAGGTTCACCCCTCCACTTT

D gene: TRBD1
J gene: TRBJ1-1
V gene: TRBV6-6
clone size: -
CDR3 protein: CASSRTGLNTEAFF
CDR3 DNA: TGTGCCAGCTCCCGGACAGGGTTAAACACTGAAGCTTTCTTT

D gene: -
J gene: TRBJ2-1
V gene: TRBV6-4
clone size: -
CDR3 protein: CASSATRSGKNNEQFF
CDR3 DNA: TGTGCCAGCAGTGCTACACGGTCAGGGAAAAACAATGAGCAGTTCTTC

D gene: -
J gene: TRBJ1-4
V gene: TRBV4-2
clone size: -
CDR3 protein: CASKTEGGTSGEKLFF
CDR3 DNA: TGTGCCAGCAAGACTGAGGGAGGGACGTCGGGGGAAAAACTGTTTTTT

D gene: TRBD2
J gene: TRBJ2-5
V gene: TRBV25-1
clone size: -
CDR3 protein: CASSRVGGSETQYF
CDR3 DNA: TGTGCCAGCAGCCGGGTCGGGGGGTCGGAGACCCAGTACTTC

D gene: TRBD1
J gene: TRBJ2-1
V gene: TRBV4-3
clone size: -
CDR3 protein: CASSQGDRVYNEQFF
CDR3 DNA: TGCGCCAGCAGCCAAGGGGACAGGGTGTACAATGAGCAGTTCTTC

D gene: TRBD1
J gene: TRBJ2-7
V gene: TRBV10-2
clone size: -
CDR3 protein: CASRSGTGRRYYEQYF
CDR3 DNA: TGCGCCAGCAGATCTGGGACAGGGAGAAGGTACTACGAGCAGTACTTC

D gene: -
J gene: TRBJ2-7
V gene: TRBV5-1
clone size: -
CDR3 protein: CASSLAEVSYEQYF
CDR3 DNA: TGCGCCAGCAGCTTGGCCGAGGTCTCCTACGAGCAGTACTTC

D gene: TRBD1
J gene: TRBJ2-3
V gene: TRBV5-1
clone size: -
CDR3 protein: CASSWTGGPADTQYF
CDR3 DNA: TGCGCCAGCAGCTGGACAGGGGGCCCGGCAGATACGCAGTATTTT

D gene: TRBD1
J gene: TRBJ1-1
V gene: TRBV18
clone size: -
CDR3 protein: CASSEQGVEAFF
CDR3 DNA: TGTGCCAGCTCAGAACAGGGGGTCGAAGCTTTCTTT

D gene: -
J gene: TRBJ2-1
V gene: TRBV4-1
clone size: once
CDR3 protein: CASSQDPFPYNEQFF
CDR3 DNA: TGCGCCAGCAGCCAAGATCCCTTTCCCTACAATGAGCAGTTCTTC

D gene: TRBD1
J gene: TRBJ2-7
V gene: TRBV9
clone size: -
CDR3 protein: CASSGRGQGNEQYF
CDR3 DNA: TGTGCCAGCAGCGGGAGGGGACAGGGGAACGAGCAGTACTTC

D gene: TRBD1
J gene: TRBJ2-1
V gene: TRBV9
clone size: -
CDR3 protein: CASSVVEGAGEQFF
CDR3 DNA: TGTGCCAGCAGCGTAGTCGAGGGGGCTGGTGAGCAGTTCTTC

D gene: TRBD1
J gene: TRBJ1-2
V gene: TRBV7-9
clone size: once
CDR3 protein: CASSYDRGRGYGYTF
CDR3 DNA: TGTGCCAGCAGCTACGACAGGGGGCGCGGCTATGGCTACACCTTC

D gene: -
J gene: TRBJ1-1
V gene: TRBV28
clone size: few
CDR3 protein: CASSPPAGTEAFF
CDR3 DNA: TGTGCCAGCAGCCCCCCGGCGGGTACTGAAGCTTTCTTT

D gene: -
J gene: TRBJ2-5
V gene: TRBV2
clone size: -
CDR3 protein: CASSEGRLGQETQYF
CDR3 DNA: TGTGCCAGCAGTGAGGGGAGACTGGGGCAAGAGACCCAGTACTTC

D gene: -
J gene: TRBJ2-5
V gene: TRBV7-9
clone size: once
CDR3 protein: CASSLDRVETQYF
CDR3 DNA: TGTGCCAGCAGCTTAGACAGGGTGGAGACCCAGTACTTC

D gene: TRBD2
J gene: TRBJ2-1
V gene: TRBV19
clone size: -
CDR3 protein: CASSTRTSGGLGQFF
CDR3 DNA: TGTGCCAGTAGTACCCGGACTAGCGGGGGGCTAGGGCAGTTCTTC

D gene: -
J gene: TRBJ2-1
V gene: TRBV7-2
clone size: -
CDR3 protein: CASSLAGFGNNEQFF
CDR3 DNA: TGTGCCAGCAGCTTAGCTGGTTTCGGGAACAATGAGCAGTTCTTC

D gene: TRBD1
J gene: TRBJ1-2
V gene: TRBV4-3
clone size: -
CDR3 protein: CASSQVTGGGYTF
CDR3 DNA: TGCGCCAGCAGCCAAGTAACAGGGGGTGGCTACACCTTC

D gene: -
J gene: TRBJ1-2
V gene: TRBV6-1
clone size: -
CDR3 protein: CASKVGLLPGYTF
CDR3 DNA: TGTGCCAGCAAAGTAGGACTTCTCCCTGGCTACACCTTC

D gene: -
J gene: TRBJ1-2
V gene: TRBV11-2
clone size: -
CDR3 protein: CASSLTGSAYGYTF
CDR3 DNA: TGTGCCAGCAGCTTAACAGGTTCGGCCTATGGCTACACCTTC

D gene: -
J gene: TRBJ2-3
V gene: TRBV4-3
clone size: -
CDR3 protein: CASSQDSSTDTQYF
CDR3 DNA: TGCGCCAGCAGCCAAGATTCAAGCACAGATACGCAGTATTTT

D gene: TRBD2
J gene: TRBJ2-7
V gene: TRBV11-2
clone size: -
CDR3 protein: CASSSITSGGSYEQYF
CDR3 DNA: TGTGCCAGCAGCTCCATTACTAGCGGGGGTTCCTACGAGCAGTACTTC

D gene: -
J gene: TRBJ1-2
V gene: TRBV18
clone size: -
CDR3 protein: CASSEDNRNYGYTF
CDR3 DNA: TGTGCCAGCTCAGAAGACAACCGTAACTATGGCTACACCTTC

D gene: -
J gene: TRBJ2-7
V gene: TRBV5-4
clone size: -
CDR3 protein: CASSPAGQEAYEQYF
CDR3 DNA: TGTGCCAGCAGCCCAGCGGGACAGGAAGCCTACGAGCAGTACTTC

D gene: TRBD1
J gene: TRBJ2-3
V gene: TRBV14
clone size: -
CDR3 protein: CASSHLPGQGTDTQYF
CDR3 DNA: TGTGCCAGCAGCCACCTCCCGGGACAGGGCACAGATACGCAGTATTTT

D gene: -
J gene: TRBJ2-5
V gene: TRBV5-4
clone size: few
CDR3 protein: CASSLERQETQYF
CDR3 DNA: TGTGCCAGCAGCTTAGAGCGCCAAGAGACCCAGTACTTC

D gene: TRBD1
J gene: TRBJ2-2
V gene: TRBV7-6
clone size: -
CDR3 protein: CASSLPGGTGELFF
CDR3 DNA: TGTGCCAGCAGCTTACCAGGGGGCACCGGGGAGCTGTTTTTT

D gene: TRBD1
J gene: TRBJ1-6
V gene: TRBV4-1
clone size: -
CDR3 protein: CASSLPGTGNSPLHF
CDR3 DNA: TGCGCCAGCAGCCTTCCCGGGACAGGGAACTCACCCCTCCACTTT

D gene: -
J gene: TRBJ1-2
V gene: TRBV30
clone size: -
CDR3 protein: CAWSAGFGGYTF
CDR3 DNA: TGTGCCTGGAGCGCAGGGTTTGGTGGCTACACCTTC

D gene: -
J gene: TRBJ2-7
V gene: TRBV6-5
clone size: -
CDR3 protein: CASRRGVGYEQYF
CDR3 DNA: TGTGCCAGCCGCAGGGGAGTGGGCTACGAGCAGTACTTC